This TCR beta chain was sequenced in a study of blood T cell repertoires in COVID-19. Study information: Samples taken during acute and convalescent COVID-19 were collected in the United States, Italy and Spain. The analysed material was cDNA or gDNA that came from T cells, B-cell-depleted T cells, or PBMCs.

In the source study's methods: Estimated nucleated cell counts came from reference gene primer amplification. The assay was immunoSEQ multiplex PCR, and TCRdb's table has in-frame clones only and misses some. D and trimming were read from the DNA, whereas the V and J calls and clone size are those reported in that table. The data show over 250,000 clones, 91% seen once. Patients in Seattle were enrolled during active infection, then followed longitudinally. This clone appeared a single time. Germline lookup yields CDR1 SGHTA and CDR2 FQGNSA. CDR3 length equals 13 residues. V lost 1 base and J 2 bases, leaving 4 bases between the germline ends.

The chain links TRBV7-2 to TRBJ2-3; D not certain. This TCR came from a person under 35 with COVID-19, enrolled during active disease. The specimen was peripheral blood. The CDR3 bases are TGTGCCAGCAGCTTAGATTACACAGATACGCAGTATTTT. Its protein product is CASSLDYTDTQYF.